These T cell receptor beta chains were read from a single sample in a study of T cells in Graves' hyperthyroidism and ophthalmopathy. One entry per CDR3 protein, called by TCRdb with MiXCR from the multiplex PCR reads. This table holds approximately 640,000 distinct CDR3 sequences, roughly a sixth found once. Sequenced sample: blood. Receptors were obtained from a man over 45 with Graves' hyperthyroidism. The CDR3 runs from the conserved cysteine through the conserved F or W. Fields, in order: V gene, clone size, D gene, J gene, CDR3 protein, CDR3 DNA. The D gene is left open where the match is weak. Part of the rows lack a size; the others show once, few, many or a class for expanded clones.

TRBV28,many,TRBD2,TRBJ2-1,CASSTLTSGRYNEQFF,TGTGCCAGCAGTACTTTGACTAGCGGGCGATACAATGAGCAGTTCTTC
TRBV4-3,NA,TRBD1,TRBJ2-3,CASSQDGDRGFRTQYF,TGCGCCAGCAGCCAAGATGGGGACAGGGGTTTTAGGACGCAGTATTTT
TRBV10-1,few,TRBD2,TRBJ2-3,CASNVAGTDTQYF,TGCGCCAGCAACGTAGCGGGAACAGATACGCAGTATTTT
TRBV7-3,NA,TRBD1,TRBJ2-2,CASSSATGPNTGELFF,TGTGCCAGCAGCTCCGCGACAGGGCCAAACACCGGGGAGCTGTTTTTT
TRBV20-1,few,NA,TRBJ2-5,CSARTFIRETQYF,TGCAGTGCTAGAACCTTCATCCGGGAGACCCAGTACTTC
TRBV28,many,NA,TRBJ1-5,CASSLWGGSNQPQHF,TGTGCCAGCAGTTTATGGGGGGGGTCCAATCAGCCCCAGCATTTT
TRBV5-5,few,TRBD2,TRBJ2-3,CASSLASGSLDTQYF,TGTGCCAGCAGCCTCGCCAGCGGGAGTTTAGATACGCAGTATTTT
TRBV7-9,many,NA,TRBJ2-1,CASSPHRGTRSVGEQFF,TGTGCCAGCAGCCCCCACAGGGGGACTAGATCGGTCGGCGAGCAGTTCTTC
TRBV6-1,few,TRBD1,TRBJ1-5,CASTEDRASNQPQHF,TGTGCCAGCACCGAGGACAGGGCGAGCAATCAGCCCCAGCATTTT
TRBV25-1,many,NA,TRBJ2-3,CASSEYRSAVTQYF,TGTGCCAGCAGTGAATACAGGTCTGCGGTTACGCAGTATTTT
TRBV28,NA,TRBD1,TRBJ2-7,CASSFDREKPYEQYF,TGTGCCAGCAGTTTTGACAGGGAGAAGCCCTACGAGCAGTACTTC
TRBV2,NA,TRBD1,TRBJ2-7,CAGQYRGTYEQYF,TGTGCCGGACAATACAGGGGAACCTACGAGCAGTACTTC
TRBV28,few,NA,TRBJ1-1,CASSGVFRQLNTEAFF,TGTGCCAGCAGTGGAGTTTTTAGGCAGCTGAACACTGAAGCTTTCTTT
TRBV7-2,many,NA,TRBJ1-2,CASSPHTGTDGYTF,TGTGCCAGCAGCCCTCACACAGGGACCGATGGCTACACCTTC
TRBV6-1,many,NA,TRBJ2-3,CASSEGVEGADTQYF,TGTGCCAGCAGTGAGGGGGTGGAGGGGGCAGATACGCAGTATTTT
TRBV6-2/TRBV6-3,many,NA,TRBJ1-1,CASSYAGMNTEAFF,TGTGCCAGCAGTTACGCCGGAATGAACACTGAAGCTTTCTTT
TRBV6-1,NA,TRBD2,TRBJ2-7,CATRTSGRYEQYF,TGTGCCACCCGGACTAGCGGGAGGTACGAGCAGTACTTC
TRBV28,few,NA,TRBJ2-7,CASSLLMGAAAYEQYF,TGTGCCAGCAGTTTATTAATGGGGGCCGCAGCCTACGAGCAGTACTTC
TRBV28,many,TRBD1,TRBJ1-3,CASSRDRVGNTIYF,TGTGCCAGCAGCCGGGACAGGGTGGGAAACACCATATATTTT
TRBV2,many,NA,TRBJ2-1,CASNRDQSLGEQFF,TGTGCCAGCAATCGGGACCAATCCCTGGGAGAGCAGTTCTTC
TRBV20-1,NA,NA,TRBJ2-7,CSAREGLRPEQYF,TGCAGTGCTAGGGAGGGGCTAAGGCCCGAGCAGTACTTC
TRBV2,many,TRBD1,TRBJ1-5,CATRGRGSNQPQHF,TGTGCCACCAGGGGCAGGGGGAGCAATCAGCCCCAGCATTTT
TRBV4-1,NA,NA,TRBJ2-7,CASSRTSGGGYEQYF,TGCGCCAGCAGCCGAACTAGTGGAGGGGGCTACGAGCAGTACTTC
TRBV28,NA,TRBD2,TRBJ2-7,CASSLSGRAYEQCF,TGTGCCAGCAGTCTTAGCGGGAGGGCCTACGAGCAGTGCTTC
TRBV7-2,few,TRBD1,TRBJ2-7,CASSSRGTGYYEQYF,TGTGCCAGCAGCTCGAGGGGGACAGGATACTACGAGCAGTACTTC
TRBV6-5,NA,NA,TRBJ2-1,CASSYYTGYSYNEQFF,TGTGCCAGCAGTTACTATACAGGGTATTCCTACAATGAGCAGTTCTTC
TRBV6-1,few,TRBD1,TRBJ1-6,CASSQQGPNSPLHF,TGTGCCAGCAGTCAACAGGGGCCTAATTCACCCCTCCACTTT
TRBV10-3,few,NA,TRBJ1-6,CAIKGNGDNSPLHF,TGTGCCATCAAAGGGAATGGTGATAATTCACCCCTCCACTTT
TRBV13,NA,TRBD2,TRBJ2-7,CASSLSSGKSPEQYF,TGTGCCAGCAGTTTATCTAGCGGGAAATCCCCCGAGCAGTACTTC
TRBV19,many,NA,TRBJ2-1,CASSIGFQRTSPPNSYNEQFF,TGTGCCAGTAGTATAGGGTTTCAACGGACAAGCCCTCCAAACTCCTACAATGAGCAGTTCTTC
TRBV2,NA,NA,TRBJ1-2,CASTHAMTAPRGYTF,TGTGCCAGCACCCACGCGATGACAGCACCAAGGGGCTACACCTTC
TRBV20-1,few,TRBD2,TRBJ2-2,CSANKAGGLTGELFF,TGCAGTGCTAATAAAGCGGGAGGGCTTACCGGGGAGCTGTTTTTT
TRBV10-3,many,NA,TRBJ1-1,CAISERGVANTEAFF,TGTGCCATCAGTGAACGGGGCGTAGCGAACACTGAAGCTTTCTTT
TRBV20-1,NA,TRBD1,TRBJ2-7,CSARAQGNYEQYF,TGCAGTGCTAGAGCACAGGGGAACTACGAGCAGTACTTC
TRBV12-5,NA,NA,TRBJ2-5,CASALGLGETQYF,TGTGCTAGTGCCCTGGGTCTTGGGGAGACCCAGTACTTC
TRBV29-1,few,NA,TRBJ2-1,CTILRASSYNEQFF,TGCACCATCCTCCGGGCGAGCTCCTACAATGAGCAGTTCTTC
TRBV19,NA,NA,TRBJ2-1,CASSIVTFNEQFF,TGTGCCAGTAGTATAGTAACTTTCAATGAGCAGTTCTTC
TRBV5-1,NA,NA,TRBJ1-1,CASSPGTSPATEAFF,TGCGCCAGCAGCCCCGGGACTTCCCCGGCAACTGAAGCTTTCTTT
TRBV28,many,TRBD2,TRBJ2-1,CASRPSPGTSGRASYNEQFF,TGTGCCAGCAGACCCAGTCCCGGGACTAGCGGGAGGGCCTCTTACAATGAGCAGTTCTTC
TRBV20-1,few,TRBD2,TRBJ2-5,CSAPSGQETQYF,TGCAGTGCTCCTAGCGGCCAAGAGACCCAGTACTTC
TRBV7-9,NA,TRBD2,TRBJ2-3,CASTKTRGGTSTDTQYF,TGTGCCAGCACCAAGACTCGGGGGGGCACTAGCACAGATACGCAGTATTTT
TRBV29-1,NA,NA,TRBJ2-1,CSVEMTLDEQFF,TGCAGCGTTGAAATGACTCTCGATGAGCAGTTCTTC
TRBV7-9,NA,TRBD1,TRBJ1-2,CASSTTGANNYGYTF,TGTGCCAGCAGCACGACAGGGGCAAATAACTATGGCTACACCTTC
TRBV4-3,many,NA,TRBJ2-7,CASSQEPSAPYEQYF,TGCGCCAGCAGCCAAGAGCCTAGCGCACCCTACGAGCAGTACTTC
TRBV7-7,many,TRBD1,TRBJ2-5,CASSLVDRDGTQYF,TGTGCTAGCAGCTTAGTAGACAGGGATGGGACCCAGTACTTC
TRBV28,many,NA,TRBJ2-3,CASSSHTSTDTQYF,TGTGCCAGCAGCTCTCACACTAGCACAGATACGCAGTATTTT
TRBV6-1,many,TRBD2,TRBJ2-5,CASSRLAGGPGTQYF,TGTGCCAGCAGTAGACTAGCGGGAGGGCCAGGGACCCAGTACTTC
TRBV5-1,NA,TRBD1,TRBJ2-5,CASNLRQGGETQYF,TGCGCCAGCAACTTGAGACAGGGGGGAGAGACCCAGTACTTC
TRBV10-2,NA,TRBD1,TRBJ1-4,CASRQGRDEKLFF,TGCGCCAGCCGACAGGGGAGGGATGAAAAACTGTTTTTT
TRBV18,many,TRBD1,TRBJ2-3,CASSSLQGDTDTQYF,TGTGCCAGCTCATCGCTTCAGGGGGACACAGATACGCAGTATTTT
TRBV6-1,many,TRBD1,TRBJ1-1,CASSLAAGQGATEAFF,TGTGCCAGCAGTCTTGCGGCGGGACAGGGGGCAACTGAAGCTTTCTTT
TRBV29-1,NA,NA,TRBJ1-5,CSVSGDGHQPQHF,TGCAGCGTTAGTGGGGACGGGCATCAGCCCCAGCATTTT
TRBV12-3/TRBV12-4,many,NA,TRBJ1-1,CASSLASWLRTEAFF,TGTGCCAGCAGTTTAGCAAGTTGGTTAAGGACTGAAGCTTTCTTT
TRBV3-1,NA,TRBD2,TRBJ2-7,CASSGAYPGTSGSYEQYF,TGTGCCAGCAGCGGAGCCTACCCCGGGACTAGCGGCTCCTACGAGCAGTACTTC
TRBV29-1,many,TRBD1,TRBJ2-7,CSASGQGGAYEQYF,TGCAGCGCCTCCGGACAGGGGGGGGCCTACGAGCAGTACTTC